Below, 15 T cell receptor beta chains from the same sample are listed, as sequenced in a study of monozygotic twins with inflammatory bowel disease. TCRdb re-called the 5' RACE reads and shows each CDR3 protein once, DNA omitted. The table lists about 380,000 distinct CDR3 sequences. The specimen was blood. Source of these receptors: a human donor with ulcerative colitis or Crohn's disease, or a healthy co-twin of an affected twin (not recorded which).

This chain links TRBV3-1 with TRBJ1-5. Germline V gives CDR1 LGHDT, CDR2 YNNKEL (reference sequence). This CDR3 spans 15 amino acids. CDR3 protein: CASSQDPRFHQPQHF.

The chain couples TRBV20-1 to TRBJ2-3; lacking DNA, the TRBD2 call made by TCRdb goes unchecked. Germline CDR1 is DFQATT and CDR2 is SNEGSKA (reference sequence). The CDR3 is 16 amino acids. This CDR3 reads CSARVLVAGYTDTQYF.

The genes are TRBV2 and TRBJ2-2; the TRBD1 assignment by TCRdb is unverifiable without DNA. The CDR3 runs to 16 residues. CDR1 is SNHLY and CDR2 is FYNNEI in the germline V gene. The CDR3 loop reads CASSDWGIQNTGELFF.

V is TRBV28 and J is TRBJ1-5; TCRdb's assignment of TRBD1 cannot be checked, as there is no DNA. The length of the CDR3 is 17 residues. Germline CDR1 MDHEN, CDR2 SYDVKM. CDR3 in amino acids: CASKLRAGTSGNQPQHF.

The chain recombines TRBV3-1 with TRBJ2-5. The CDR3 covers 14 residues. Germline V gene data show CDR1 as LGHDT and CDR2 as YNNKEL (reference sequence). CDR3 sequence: CASSQGEVQETQYF.

CDR3 amino acids: CASSSLTGPYNEQFF. J is TRBJ2-1 and V is TRBV4-1. Germline V gene data show CDR1 as MGHRA and CDR2 as YSYEKL. CDR3 length: 15 amino acids.

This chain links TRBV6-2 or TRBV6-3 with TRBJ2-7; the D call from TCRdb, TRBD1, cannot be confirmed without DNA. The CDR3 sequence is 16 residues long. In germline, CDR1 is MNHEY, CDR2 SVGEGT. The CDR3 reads CASRGTGGPISYEQYF.

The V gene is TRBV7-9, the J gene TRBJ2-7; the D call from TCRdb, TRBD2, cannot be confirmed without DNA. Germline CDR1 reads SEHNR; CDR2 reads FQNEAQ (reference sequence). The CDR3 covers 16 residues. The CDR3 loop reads CASSFFSGVSSYEQYF.

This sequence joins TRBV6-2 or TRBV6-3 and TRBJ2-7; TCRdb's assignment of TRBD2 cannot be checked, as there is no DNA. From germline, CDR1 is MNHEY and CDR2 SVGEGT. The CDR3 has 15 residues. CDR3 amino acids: CASSSPTSGFYEQYF.

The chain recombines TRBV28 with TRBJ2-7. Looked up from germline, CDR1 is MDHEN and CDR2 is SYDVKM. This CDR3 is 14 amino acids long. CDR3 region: CASIREEITYEQYF.

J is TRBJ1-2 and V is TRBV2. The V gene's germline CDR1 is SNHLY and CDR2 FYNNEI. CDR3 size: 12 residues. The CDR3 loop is CASSEARSGYTF.

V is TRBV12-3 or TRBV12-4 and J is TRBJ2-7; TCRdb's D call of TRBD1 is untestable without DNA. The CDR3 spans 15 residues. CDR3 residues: CASRPGQGGTYEQYF.

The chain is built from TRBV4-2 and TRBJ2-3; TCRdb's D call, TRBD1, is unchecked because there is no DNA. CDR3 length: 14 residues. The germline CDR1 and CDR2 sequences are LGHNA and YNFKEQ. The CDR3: CASSPGPPGDTQYF.

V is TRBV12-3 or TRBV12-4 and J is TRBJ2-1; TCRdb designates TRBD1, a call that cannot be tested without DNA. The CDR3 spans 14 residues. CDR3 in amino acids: CASIYLLGRGEQFF.

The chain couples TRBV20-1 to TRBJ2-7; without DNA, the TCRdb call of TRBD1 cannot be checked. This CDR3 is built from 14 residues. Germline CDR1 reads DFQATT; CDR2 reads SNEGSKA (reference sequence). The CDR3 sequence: CSGAPVGFFYEQYF.